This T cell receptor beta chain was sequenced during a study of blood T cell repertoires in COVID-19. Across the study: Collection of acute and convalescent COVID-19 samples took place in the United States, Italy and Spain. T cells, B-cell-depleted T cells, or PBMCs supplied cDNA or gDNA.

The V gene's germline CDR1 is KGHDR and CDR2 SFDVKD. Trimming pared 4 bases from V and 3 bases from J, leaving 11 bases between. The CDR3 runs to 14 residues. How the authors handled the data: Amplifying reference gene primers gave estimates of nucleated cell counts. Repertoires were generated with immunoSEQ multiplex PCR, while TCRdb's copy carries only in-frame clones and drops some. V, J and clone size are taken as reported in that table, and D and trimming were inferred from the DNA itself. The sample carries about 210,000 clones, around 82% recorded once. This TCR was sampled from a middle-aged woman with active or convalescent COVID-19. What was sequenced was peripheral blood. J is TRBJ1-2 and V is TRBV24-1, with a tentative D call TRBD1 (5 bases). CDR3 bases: TGTGCCACCAGTGACTTCGACAGTCACTATGGCTACACCTTC. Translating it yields CATSDFDSHYGYTF.